What follows are 4 T cell receptor beta chains derived from one specimen sequenced in a study of blood T cell repertoires in COVID-19. Assay used: immunoSEQ multiplex PCR; TCRdb lists only in-frame clones, some missing. The table has about 170,000 clones, about 83% seen once. Specimen: peripheral blood. These receptors were obtained from a woman in her seventies who had recovered from COVID-19.

This clone came up once. In nucleotides, the CDR3 is TGTGCCAGCACTCGGGACAGGGCCGGGGAGCTGTTTTTT. This encodes CASTRDRAGELFF. The rearrangement uses TRBV5-4 and TRBJ2-2, with 9 bases lining up with TRBD1. CDR1 and CDR2 from the germline V gene are SGHNT and YYREEE (reference sequence). J gave up 6 bases and V 6 bases, and 3 bases lay outside the gene matches. The CDR3 runs 13 residues.

J is TRBJ2-7 and V is TRBV28; a weak D match, TRBD1 (6 bases). V was clipped by 4 bases and J by 0 bases, with 16 bases between them. The CDR3 covers 16 residues. From germline, CDR1 is MDHEN and CDR2 SYDVKM. CDR3 DNA sequence: TGTGCCAGCAGTTCCCCCGGACAGCGCAGCTCCTACGAGCAGTACTTC. Encoded protein: CASSSPGQRSSYEQYF.

The chain combines TRBV10-1 with TRBJ2-1; tentatively, D is TRBD2 (6 bases). The germline V gene encodes CDR1 WNHNN and CDR2 SYGVQD (reference sequence). V was clipped by 3 bases and J by 7 bases, with 16 bases between them. The CDR3 loop spans 15 amino acids. As DNA, the CDR3 is TGCGCCAGCAGTGACCCCGGGGAGGCCCCTAATGAGCAGTTCTTC. Protein: CASSDPGEAPNEQFF.

V is TRBV5-1 and J is TRBJ2-7; the D gene is possibly TRBD2 (6 bases). Germline-derived CDR1 and CDR2 are SGHRS and YFSETQ. The V end lost 6 bases, the J end lost 2 bases, and 15 bases lay between the germline ends. This CDR3 is built from 14 residues. This CDR3 reads CASKLGLAPYEQYF. CDR3 DNA sequence: TGCGCCAGCAAGCTTGGGCTAGCGCCCTACGAGCAGTACTTC. The whole variable domain, remainder taken from reference TRBV5-1 and TRBJ2-7, is KAGVTQTPRYLIKTRGQQVTLSCSPISGHRSVSWYQQTPGQGLQFLFEYFSETQRNKGNFPGRFSGRQFSNSRSEMNVSTLELGDSALYLCASKLGLAPYEQYFGPGTRLTVT.